The rows below give T cell receptor beta chains drawn from one sample of a study of regulatory T cells in long-lasting Graves disease. TCRdb fed the multiplex PCR reads into MiXCR, producing one record per CDR3 protein. The sample contains approximately 540,000 distinct CDR3 sequences, 9.5% to 15% of which appear only once. Another study also made use of these data, one on T cells in Graves' hyperthyroidism and ophthalmopathy.

The sequencing here drew on peripheral blood mononuclear cells (PBMCs), taken at new diagnosis, from a patient treated with antithyroid drugs. The receptors come from a woman aged 25-40 years with Graves disease. CDR3s include the opening cysteine and the closing phenylalanine or tryptophan. The order of the fields is J gene, clone size, V gene, D gene, CDR3 length, CDR3 protein, CDR3 DNA. The D gene is left open where the match is weak. Part of the rows lack a size; the others show once, few, many or a class for expanded clones.

TRBJ1-1,many,TRBV7-3,-,13,CASSTTVNTEAFF,TGTGCCAGCAGTACAACAGTGAACACTGAAGCTTTCTTT
TRBJ2-3,many,TRBV25-1,TRBD2,18,CASSETGASGSSTDTQYF,TGTGCCAGCAGTGAAACCGGTGCTAGCGGGAGTTCCACAGATACGCAGTATTTT
TRBJ2-2,-,TRBV9,-,14,CATSATRTTGELFF,TGTGCCACGAGTGCGACTAGAACTACCGGGGAGCTGTTTTTT
TRBJ1-1,many,TRBV20-1,TRBD1,14,CLVRSPQGAGEAFF,TGCCTTGTACGGAGCCCACAGGGGGCGGGTGAAGCTTTCTTT
TRBJ2-5,-,TRBV30,-,18,CAWSVHGRRSQTEETQYF,TGTGCCTGGAGTGTACACGGTCGTCGCAGCCAGACAGAAGAGACCCAGTACTTC
TRBJ2-1,-,TRBV6-5,TRBD1,15,CASSSFGTGSNEQFF,TGTGCCAGCAGTTCTTTCGGGACAGGGTCCAATGAGCAGTTCTTC
TRBJ2-1,few,TRBV2,TRBD2,17,CASSDFPAGGPYNEQFF,TGTGCCAGCAGTGATTTTCCAGCGGGAGGGCCGTACAATGAGCAGTTCTTC
TRBJ2-5,-,TRBV10-3,-,13,CAISESGGETQYF,TGTGCCATCAGTGAGTCCGGGGGAGAGACCCAGTACTTC
TRBJ2-4,-,TRBV6-2/TRBV6-3,TRBD1,16,CASSARQGMGSYIQYF,TGTGCCAGCAGTGCCCGACAGGGGATGGGGTCTTACATTCAGTACTTC
TRBJ1-3,many,TRBV19,-,14,CASRDFGSGNTIYF,TGTGCCAGCCGGGACTTCGGCTCTGGAAACACCATATATTTT
TRBJ1-1,many,TRBV6-1,TRBD1,13,CASSLGTAPEAFF,TGTGCCAGCAGCCTAGGGACAGCACCTGAAGCTTTCTTT
TRBJ2-7,-,TRBV6-1,-,13,CASRQVGLYEQYF,TGTGCCAGCAGACAGGTGGGACTCTACGAGCAGTACTTC
TRBJ2-1,many,TRBV4-3,-,16,CASSHTRGISYNEQFF,TGCGCCAGCAGCCATACCAGGGGTATTTCCTACAATGAGCAGTTCTTC
TRBJ1-5,-,TRBV19,-,13,CASSTQGIVPQHF,TGTGCCAGTAGTACGCAGGGCATAGTGCCCCAGCATTTT
TRBJ2-4,-,TRBV14,TRBD1,18,CASSLPGQGLRAKNIQYF,TGTGCCAGCAGTCTCCCGGGACAGGGACTCCGGGCCAAAAACATTCAGTACTTC
TRBJ1-2,many,TRBV7-8,-,15,CASSSQGGFIIGYTF,TGTGCCAGCAGCTCCCAAGGGGGGTTCATCATAGGCTACACCTTC
TRBJ2-4,few,TRBV19,-,15,CASSMDSLAKNIQYF,TGTGCCAGTAGTATGGACAGCCTAGCCAAAAACATTCAGTACTTC
TRBJ2-7,-,TRBV7-2,TRBD2,15,CASSLVLAGAYEQYF,TGTGCCAGCAGCTTAGTACTAGCGGGAGCCTACGAGCAGTACTTC
TRBJ1-1,few,TRBV6-1,-,12,CATTGDAAEAFF,TGTGCCACAACGGGGGATGCCGCTGAAGCTTTCTTT
TRBJ1-4,-,TRBV3-1,-,13,CASRNRVSEKLFF,TGTGCCAGCAGGAACAGAGTAAGTGAAAAACTGTTTTTT
TRBJ1-2,many,TRBV5-1,TRBD1,13,CASSSTGDGGYTF,TGTGCCAGCAGTTCCACAGGGGACGGTGGCTACACCTTC
TRBJ1-1,many,TRBV5-5,-,12,CASSYMNTEAFF,TGTGCCAGCAGCTACATGAACACTGAAGCTTTCTTT
TRBJ2-7,medium-sized,TRBV12-3/TRBV12-4,TRBD2,14,CASSHSGRNHEQYF,TGTGCCAGCAGCCATAGCGGGAGGAACCACGAGCAGTACTTC
TRBJ2-3,-,TRBV30,TRBD2,16,CAWSEGGGRVSDTQYF,TGTGCCTGGTCTGAAGGGGGCGGGAGGGTTTCAGATACGCAGTATTTT
TRBJ2-1,many,TRBV20-1,TRBD2,13,CSATGTSLWEQFF,TGCAGTGCTACCGGGACTAGCTTATGGGAGCAGTTCTTC
TRBJ2-3,-,TRBV19,-,11,CASNWDNTQYF,TGTGCCAGCAACTGGGACAATACGCAGTATTTT
TRBJ1-6,many,TRBV3-1,TRBD1,12,CASNRGNSPLHF,TGTGCCAGCAACAGGGGAAATTCACCCCTCCACTTT
TRBJ2-7,few,TRBV15,-,13,CATSDRRVGEQYF,TGTGCCACCAGCGACCGGAGGGTCGGCGAGCAGTACTTC